This T cell receptor (beta chain) was sequenced for a study of T cell repertoires in cytomegalovirus infection. For the study at large: Newly reported HLA-C-restricted and thoroughly characterized HLA-B-restricted CMV epitopes were employed.

Note on this clonotype: Its target is not known.

One entry per CDR3 protein, called by TCRdb with MiXCR from the reads. The sample shows some 700,000 distinct CDR3 sequences, roughly 33% of them seen only once. The CDR3 is made up of 17 amino acids. Germline trimming cut 5 bases from V and 5 bases from J; bases unmatched to any gene: 16. Per germline, CDR1 LNHDA and CDR2 SQIVND (reference sequence). The V call is TRBV19, the J call TRBJ1-1, with 8 positions matching TRBD1. This TCR derives from a human donor in good health (CMV status not recorded). Some clones in this sample may be carry-over from other donors' samples. This specimen was cultured PBMCs, taken from culture after CMV antigen stimulation. CDR3 in DNA: TGTGCCAGTAGTCTAATGTGGGGGCTGACAGGGGCAACTGAAGCTTTCTTT. Translating gives CASSLMWGLTGATEAFF.